The rows below give T cell receptor beta chains drawn from one sample of a study of cytomegalovirus exposure and HLA in healthy donors. Clones were sequenced by immunoSEQ multiplex PCR, and TCRdb holds only the in-frame ones, with some missing. Altogether some 200,000 clones are present, under 9.5% being singletons, with the ten largest covering 1% to 1.5%. Material for sequencing was PBMCs. The receptors stem from a woman between 25 and 40 years old in good health and CMV-seropositive. Both conserved end residues are part of each CDR3. D genes are given only for firm matches. Clone size is not always given. Where it is, it says once, few, many or a class for expanded clones.

D gene: TRBD1; CDR3 length: 14; clone size: few; V gene: TRBV2; CDR3 protein: CASSVWTGGQPQHF
D gene: NA; CDR3 length: 15; clone size: NA; V gene: TRBV9; CDR3 protein: CASSVFPGLNEKLFF
D gene: NA; CDR3 length: 15; clone size: NA; V gene: TRBV5-1; CDR3 protein: CRSGRRRKETGELFF
D gene: TRBD1; CDR3 length: 15; clone size: few; V gene: TRBV11-2; CDR3 protein: CASSYLTGRGDTQYF
D gene: TRBD2; CDR3 length: 17; clone size: NA; V gene: TRBV19; CDR3 protein: CASSIDRGTSGKETQYF
D gene: TRBD1; CDR3 length: 12; clone size: few; V gene: TRBV27; CDR3 protein: CASSSYRGGYTF
D gene: NA; CDR3 length: 18; clone size: few; V gene: TRBV5-1; CDR3 protein: CASSLLSPGLSTNEKLFF
D gene: NA; CDR3 length: 15; clone size: few; V gene: TRBV6-5; CDR3 protein: CASSSGTGRTDTQYF
D gene: TRBD1; CDR3 length: 16; clone size: NA; V gene: TRBV19; CDR3 protein: CASSEAGTGIHQPQHF
D gene: TRBD2; CDR3 length: 18; clone size: few; V gene: TRBV7-7; CDR3 protein: CASSLGSGGGGSYNEQFF
D gene: NA; CDR3 length: 13; clone size: NA; V gene: TRBV19; CDR3 protein: CASTPTGSYEQYF
D gene: TRBD1; CDR3 length: 16; clone size: NA; V gene: TRBV4-1; CDR3 protein: CASSQDPGQGRQPQHF
D gene: NA; CDR3 length: 12; clone size: NA; V gene: TRBV7-2; CDR3 protein: CASSLYRYEQYF
D gene: NA; CDR3 length: 19; clone size: few; V gene: TRBV7-9; CDR3 protein: CASSLASRGGRRTNEKLFF
D gene: NA; CDR3 length: 13; clone size: NA; V gene: TRBV9; CDR3 protein: CASSVGGNYGYTF
D gene: NA; CDR3 length: 13; clone size: few; V gene: TRBV11-3; CDR3 protein: CASIGGGNQPQHF
D gene: TRBD2; CDR3 length: 17; clone size: NA; V gene: TRBV4-1; CDR3 protein: CASSHPRTSGDTDTQYF
D gene: NA; CDR3 length: 13; clone size: few; V gene: TRBV27; CDR3 protein: CASSFQVPYEQYF
D gene: NA; CDR3 length: 14; clone size: few; V gene: TRBV9; CDR3 protein: CASSVGEGRTEAFF
D gene: TRBD2; CDR3 length: 16; clone size: few; V gene: TRBV30; CDR3 protein: CAWSVPPLAGQETQYF
D gene: TRBD1; CDR3 length: 15; clone size: few; V gene: TRBV19; CDR3 protein: CASSQGGGWDYGYTF
D gene: NA; CDR3 length: 12; clone size: NA; V gene: TRBV29-1; CDR3 protein: CSVTGSGNTIYF
D gene: NA; CDR3 length: 15; clone size: NA; V gene: TRBV18; CDR3 protein: CASSPEGSPKETQYF
D gene: TRBD2; CDR3 length: 14; clone size: NA; V gene: TRBV9; CDR3 protein: CASSVSGGPYEQYF
D gene: NA; CDR3 length: 16; clone size: NA; V gene: TRBV15; CDR3 protein: CATSREGWQTNYGYTF
D gene: NA; CDR3 length: 16; clone size: few; V gene: TRBV6-6; CDR3 protein: CASSLGRGRGNTEAFF
D gene: TRBD1; CDR3 length: 17; clone size: NA; V gene: TRBV7-9; CDR3 protein: CASSPDLQGETGNTIYF
D gene: NA; CDR3 length: 16; clone size: few; V gene: TRBV7-2; CDR3 protein: CASSRSWGGSPRGQYF
D gene: TRBD1; CDR3 length: 16; clone size: NA; V gene: TRBV5-4; CDR3 protein: CASSRGDRVNLETQYF
D gene: NA; CDR3 length: 17; clone size: NA; V gene: TRBV4-1; CDR3 protein: CASSQDSNREIDNEQFF
D gene: TRBD1; CDR3 length: 14; clone size: few; V gene: TRBV5-1; CDR3 protein: CASRGQGGNTEAFF
D gene: NA; CDR3 length: 16; clone size: few; V gene: TRBV19; CDR3 protein: CASSISTDLSTDTQYF
D gene: NA; CDR3 length: 14; clone size: NA; V gene: TRBV29-1; CDR3 protein: CSVESRDHSYEQYF
D gene: NA; CDR3 length: 13; clone size: few; V gene: TRBV27; CDR3 protein: CASSPLSKNIQYF
D gene: TRBD2; CDR3 length: 16; clone size: few; V gene: TRBV4-1; CDR3 protein: CASSQGGRAYTDTQYF
D gene: NA; CDR3 length: 14; clone size: few; V gene: TRBV7-2; CDR3 protein: CASRAGPLNGEAFF
D gene: NA; CDR3 length: 13; clone size: few; V gene: TRBV2; CDR3 protein: CASSAVSGYEQYF
D gene: TRBD2; CDR3 length: 12; clone size: few; V gene: TRBV7-9; CDR3 protein: CASWTSEETQYF
D gene: NA; CDR3 length: 15; clone size: NA; V gene: TRBV6-5; CDR3 protein: CASSYGRGGDYGYTF
D gene: TRBD2; CDR3 length: 17; clone size: few; V gene: TRBV4-1; CDR3 protein: CASSRLLGLAENNEQFF
D gene: NA; CDR3 length: 15; clone size: NA; V gene: TRBV14; CDR3 protein: CASSQMGRVRAEQYF